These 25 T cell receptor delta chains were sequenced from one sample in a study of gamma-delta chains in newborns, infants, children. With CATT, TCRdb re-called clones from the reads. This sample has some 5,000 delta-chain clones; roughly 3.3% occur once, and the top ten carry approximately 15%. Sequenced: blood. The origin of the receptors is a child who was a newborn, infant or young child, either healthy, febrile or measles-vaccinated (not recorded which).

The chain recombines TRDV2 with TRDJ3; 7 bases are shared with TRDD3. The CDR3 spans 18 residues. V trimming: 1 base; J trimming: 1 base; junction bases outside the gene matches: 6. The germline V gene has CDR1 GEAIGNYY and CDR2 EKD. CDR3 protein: CACDTLRDTSWDTRQMFF. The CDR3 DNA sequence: TGTGCCTGTGACACACTGAGGGATACATCCTGGGACACCCGACAGATGTTTTTC.

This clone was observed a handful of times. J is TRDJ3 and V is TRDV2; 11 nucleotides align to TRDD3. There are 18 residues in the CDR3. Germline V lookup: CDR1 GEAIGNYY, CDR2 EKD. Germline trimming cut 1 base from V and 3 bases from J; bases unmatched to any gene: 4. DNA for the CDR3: TGTGCCTGTGACACTGGGGGATACGCGGACTGGGACACCCGACAGATGTTTTTC. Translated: CACDTGGYADWDTRQMFF.

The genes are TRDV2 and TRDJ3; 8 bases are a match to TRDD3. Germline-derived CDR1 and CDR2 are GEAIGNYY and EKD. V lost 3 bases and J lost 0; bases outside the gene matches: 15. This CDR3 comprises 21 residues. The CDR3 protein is CACDRLPTGGPSSWDTRQMFF. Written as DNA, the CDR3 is TGTGCCTGTGACCGGTTACCTACTGGGGGGCCTAGCTCCTGGGACACCCGACAGATGTTTTTC.

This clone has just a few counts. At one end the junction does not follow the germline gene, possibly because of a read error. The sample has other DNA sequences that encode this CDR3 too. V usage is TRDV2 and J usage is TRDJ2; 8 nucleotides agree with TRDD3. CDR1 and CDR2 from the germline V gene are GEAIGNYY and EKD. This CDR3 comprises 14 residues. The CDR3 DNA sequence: TGTGCCTGTGACAAATGGGGGATGACAGCACAACTCTTTTTT. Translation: CACDKWGMTAQLFF.

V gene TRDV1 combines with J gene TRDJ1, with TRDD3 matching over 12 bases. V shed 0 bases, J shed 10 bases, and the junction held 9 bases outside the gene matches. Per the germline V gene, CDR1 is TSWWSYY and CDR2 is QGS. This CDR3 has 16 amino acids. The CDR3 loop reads CALGELTLLGDTGLIF. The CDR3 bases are TGTGCTCTTGGGGAACTAACCCTACTGGGGGATACTGGACTCATCTTT.

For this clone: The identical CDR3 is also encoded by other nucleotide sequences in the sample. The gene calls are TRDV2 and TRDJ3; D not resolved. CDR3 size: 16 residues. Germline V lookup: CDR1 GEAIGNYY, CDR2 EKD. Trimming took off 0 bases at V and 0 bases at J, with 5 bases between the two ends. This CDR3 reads CACDTPSSWDTRQMFF. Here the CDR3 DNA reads TGTGCCTGTGACACCCCTAGCTCCTGGGACACCCGACAGATGTTTTTC.

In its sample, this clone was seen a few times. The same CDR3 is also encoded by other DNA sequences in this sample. DNA of the CDR3: TGTGCCTGTGACACGGCTACTGGGGGATACTCCTGGGACACCCGACAGATGTTTTTC. It encodes CACDTATGGYSWDTRQMFF. V and J are TRDV2 and TRDJ3, with 11 bases identical to TRDD3. V shed 1 base, J shed 0 bases, and the junction held 4 bases outside the gene matches. The CDR3 contains 19 residues. Germline-derived CDR1 and CDR2 are GEAIGNYY and EKD.

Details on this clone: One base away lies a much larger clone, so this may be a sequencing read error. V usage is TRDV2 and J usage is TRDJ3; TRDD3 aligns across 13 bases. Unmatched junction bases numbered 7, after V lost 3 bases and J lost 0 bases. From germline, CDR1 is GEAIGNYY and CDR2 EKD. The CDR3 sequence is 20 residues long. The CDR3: CACDEVLGDTRSWDTRQMFF. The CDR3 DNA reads TGTGCCTGTGACGAAGTACTGGGGGATACGCGCTCCTGGGACACCCGACAGATGTTTTTC.

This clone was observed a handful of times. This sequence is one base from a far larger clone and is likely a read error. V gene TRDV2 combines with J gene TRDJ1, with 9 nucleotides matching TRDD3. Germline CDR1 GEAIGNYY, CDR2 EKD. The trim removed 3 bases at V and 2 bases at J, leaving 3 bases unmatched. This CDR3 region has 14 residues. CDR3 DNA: TGTGCCTGTGACGTACTGGGGGAAACCGATAAACTCATCTTT. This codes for CACDVLGETDKLIF.

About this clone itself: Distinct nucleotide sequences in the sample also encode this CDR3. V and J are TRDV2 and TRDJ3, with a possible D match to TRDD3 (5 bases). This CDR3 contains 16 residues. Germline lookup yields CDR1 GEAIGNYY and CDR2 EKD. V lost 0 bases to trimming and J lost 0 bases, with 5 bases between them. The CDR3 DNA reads TGTGCCTGTGACACCGGGGGCTCCTGGGACACCCGACAGATGTTTTTC. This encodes CACDTGGSWDTRQMFF.

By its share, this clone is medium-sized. This CDR3 reads CACDPLLGDTETAQLFF. The DNA of the CDR3 is TGTGCCTGTGACCCCCTACTGGGGGATACGGAGACAGCACAACTCTTCTTT. This chain uses TRDV2 with TRDJ2; 13 bases are shared with TRDD3. The CDR3 is 17 amino acids. Germline-derived CDR1 and CDR2 are GEAIGNYY and EKD. The V gene end was trimmed by 3 bases and the J gene end by 4 bases; junction bases not matched to a gene: 7.

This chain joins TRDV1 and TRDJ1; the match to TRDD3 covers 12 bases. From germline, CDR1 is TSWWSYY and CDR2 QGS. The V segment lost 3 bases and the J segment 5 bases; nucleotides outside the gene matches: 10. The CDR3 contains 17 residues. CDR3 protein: CALGDFYTGGYKDKLIF. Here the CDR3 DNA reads TGTGCTCTTGGGGATTTCTATACTGGGGGATACAAGGATAAACTCATCTTT.

The CDR3 protein is CACDKVLGDTRKLIF. The CDR3 bases are TGTGCCTGTGACAAAGTACTGGGGGATACGCGAAAACTCATCTTT. The gene calls are TRDV2 and TRDJ1; 13 positions match TRDD3. With V trimmed by 2 bases and J by 8 bases, 7 bases remained unmatched. CDR1 is GEAIGNYY, CDR2 EKD, per germline. This CDR3 spans 15 amino acids.

The CDR3 DNA reads as TGTGCCTGTGACACTATAATGAGCTCCTGGGACACCCGACAGATGTTTTTC. This translates into CACDTIMSSWDTRQMFF. This chain links TRDV2 with TRDJ3; no firm D call. Germline CDR1 GEAIGNYY, CDR2 EKD. V was clipped by 1 base and J by 0 bases, with 9 bases between them. The CDR3 extends over 17 amino acids.

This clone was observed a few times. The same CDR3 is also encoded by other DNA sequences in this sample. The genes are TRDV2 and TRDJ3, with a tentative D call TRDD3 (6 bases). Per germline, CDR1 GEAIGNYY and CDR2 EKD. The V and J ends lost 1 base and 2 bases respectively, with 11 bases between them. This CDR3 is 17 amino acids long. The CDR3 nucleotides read TGTGCCTGTGACACAGTGGGGGGCCCCTGGGACACCCGACAGATGTTTTTC. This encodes CACDTVGGPWDTRQMFF.

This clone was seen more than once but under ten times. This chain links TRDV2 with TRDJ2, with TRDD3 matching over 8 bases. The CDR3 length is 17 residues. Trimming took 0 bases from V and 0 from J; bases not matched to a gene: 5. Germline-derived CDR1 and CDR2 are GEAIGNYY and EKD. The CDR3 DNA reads TGTGCCTGTGACACCGTACTGGGGGCTTCTTTGACAGCACAACTCTTCTTT. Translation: CACDTVLGASLTAQLFF.

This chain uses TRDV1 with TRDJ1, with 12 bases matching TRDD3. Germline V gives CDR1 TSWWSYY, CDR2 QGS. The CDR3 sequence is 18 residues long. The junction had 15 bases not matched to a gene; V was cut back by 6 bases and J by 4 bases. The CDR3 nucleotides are TGTGCTCTTGGTCGGAGTACCTGGGGGATACGCGGGAGCGATAAACTCATCTTT. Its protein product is CALGRSTWGIRGSDKLIF.

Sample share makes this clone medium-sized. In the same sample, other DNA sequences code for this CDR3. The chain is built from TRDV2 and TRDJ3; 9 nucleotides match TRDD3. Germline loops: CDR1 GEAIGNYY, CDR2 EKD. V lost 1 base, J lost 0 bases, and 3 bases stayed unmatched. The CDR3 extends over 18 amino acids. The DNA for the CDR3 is TGTGCCTGTGACACGTACTGGGGGAGCTCCTGGGACACCCGACAGATGTTTTTC. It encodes CACDTYWGSSWDTRQMFF.

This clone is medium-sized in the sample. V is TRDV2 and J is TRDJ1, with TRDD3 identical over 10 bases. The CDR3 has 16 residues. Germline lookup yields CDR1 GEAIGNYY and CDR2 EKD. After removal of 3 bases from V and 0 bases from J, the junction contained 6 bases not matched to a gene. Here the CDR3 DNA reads TGTGCCTGTGACGTACTGGGGGATTCGTACACCGATAAACTCATCTTT. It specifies CACDVLGDSYTDKLIF.

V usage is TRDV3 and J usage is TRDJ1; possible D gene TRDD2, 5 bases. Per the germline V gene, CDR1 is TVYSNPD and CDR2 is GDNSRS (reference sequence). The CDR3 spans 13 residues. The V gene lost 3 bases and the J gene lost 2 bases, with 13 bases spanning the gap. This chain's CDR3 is CALCLLGTDKLIF. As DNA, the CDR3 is TGTGCCTTGTGCCTTCTCGGAACCGATAAACTCATCTTT.

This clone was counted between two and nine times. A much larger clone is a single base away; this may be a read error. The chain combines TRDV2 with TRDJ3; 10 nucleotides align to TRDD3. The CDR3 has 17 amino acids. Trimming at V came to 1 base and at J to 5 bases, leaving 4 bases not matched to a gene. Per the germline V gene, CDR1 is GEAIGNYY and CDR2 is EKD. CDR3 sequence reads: CACDTMGDTRDTRQMFF. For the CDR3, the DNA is TGTGCCTGTGACACGATGGGGGATACCCGGGACACCCGACAGATGTTTTTC.

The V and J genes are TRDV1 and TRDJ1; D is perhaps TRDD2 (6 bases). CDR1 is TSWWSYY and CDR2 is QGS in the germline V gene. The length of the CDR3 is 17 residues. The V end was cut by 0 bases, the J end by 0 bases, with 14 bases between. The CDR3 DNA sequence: TGTGCTCTTGGGGAACTTGTCCTACGAGGGTACACCGATAAACTCATCTTT. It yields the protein CALGELVLRGYTDKLIF.

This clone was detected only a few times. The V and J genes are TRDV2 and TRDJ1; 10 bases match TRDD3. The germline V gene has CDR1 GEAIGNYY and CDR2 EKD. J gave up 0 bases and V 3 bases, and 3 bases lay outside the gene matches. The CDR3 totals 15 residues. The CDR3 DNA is TGTGCCTGTGACCTACTGGGGGATTACACCGATAAACTCATCTTT. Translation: CACDLLGDYTDKLIF.

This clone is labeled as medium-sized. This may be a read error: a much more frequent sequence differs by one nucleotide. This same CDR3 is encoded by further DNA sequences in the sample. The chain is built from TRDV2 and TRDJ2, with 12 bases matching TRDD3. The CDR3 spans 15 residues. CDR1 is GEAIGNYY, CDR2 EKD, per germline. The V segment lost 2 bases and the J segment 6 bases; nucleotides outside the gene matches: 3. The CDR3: CACDILGDTAAQLFF. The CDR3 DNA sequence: TGTGCCTGTGACATCCTGGGGGATACGGCAGCACAACTCTTCTTT.

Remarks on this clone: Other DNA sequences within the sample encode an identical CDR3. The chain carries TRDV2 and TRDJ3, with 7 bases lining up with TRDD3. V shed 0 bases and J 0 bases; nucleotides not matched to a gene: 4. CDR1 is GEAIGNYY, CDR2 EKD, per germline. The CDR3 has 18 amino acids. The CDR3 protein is CACDTGGFRSWDTRQMFF. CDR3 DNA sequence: TGTGCCTGTGACACCGGGGGATTCCGCTCCTGGGACACCCGACAGATGTTTTTC.